This T cell receptor (beta chain) was retrieved from a study of beta chain features in type 1 diabetes. As every portion of the isolated RNA was reverse transcribed, the sequencing read expressed TCRB transcripts. Clones were sequenced by immunoSEQ multiplex PCR, and TCRdb holds only the in-frame ones, with some missing. The data hold hundreds of thousands of clones, with over 11% observed a single time. Study findings and constraints: More deletions and fewer insertions at VDJ junctions were found in patients with type 1 diabetes.

This clone came up a few times. What it binds is unknown. Additional DNA sequences in this sample encode the identical CDR3. There are 12 residues in the CDR3. From germline, CDR1 is SGHTA and CDR2 FQGNSA. Trimming took 3 bases from V and 7 from J, leaving 9 bases between them. The genes are TRBV7-2 and TRBJ2-5; D possibly corresponds to TRBD2 (5 bases). Source material: naive CD4+ T cells from blood. This sequence was found in a man aged 25 to 40 in good health. CDR3 protein: CASSLEVGTQYF. The DNA of the CDR3 is TGTGCCAGCAGCTTGGAGGTTGGGACCCAGTACTTC.